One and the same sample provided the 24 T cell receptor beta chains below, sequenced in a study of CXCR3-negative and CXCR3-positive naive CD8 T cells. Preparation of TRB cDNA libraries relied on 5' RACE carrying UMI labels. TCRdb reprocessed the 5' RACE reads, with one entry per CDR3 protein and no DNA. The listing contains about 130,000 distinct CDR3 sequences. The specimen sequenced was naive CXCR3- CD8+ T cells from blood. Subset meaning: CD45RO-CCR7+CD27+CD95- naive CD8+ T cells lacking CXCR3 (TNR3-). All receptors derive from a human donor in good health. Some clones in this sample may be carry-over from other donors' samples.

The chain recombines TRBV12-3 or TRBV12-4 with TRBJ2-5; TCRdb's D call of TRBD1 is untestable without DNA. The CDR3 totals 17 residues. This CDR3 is CASSRTVRDLGQETQYF.

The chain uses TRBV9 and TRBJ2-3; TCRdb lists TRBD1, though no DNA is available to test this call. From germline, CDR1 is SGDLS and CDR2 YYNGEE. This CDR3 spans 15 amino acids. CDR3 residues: CASSVSGGAGDTQYF.

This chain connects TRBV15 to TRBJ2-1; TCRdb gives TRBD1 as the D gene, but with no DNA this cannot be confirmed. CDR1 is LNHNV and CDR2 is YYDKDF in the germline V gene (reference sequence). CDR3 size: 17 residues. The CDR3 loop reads CATSTPGWQDYNNEQFF.

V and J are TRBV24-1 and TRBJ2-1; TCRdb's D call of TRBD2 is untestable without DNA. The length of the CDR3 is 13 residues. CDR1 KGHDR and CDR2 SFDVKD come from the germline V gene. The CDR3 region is CATSDPAINEQFF.

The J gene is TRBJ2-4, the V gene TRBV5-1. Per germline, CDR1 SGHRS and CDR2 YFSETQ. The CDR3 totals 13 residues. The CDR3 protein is CASSLAGDSKQYF. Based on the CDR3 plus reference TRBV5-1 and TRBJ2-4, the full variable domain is KAGVTQTPRYLIKTRGQQVTLSCSPISGHRSVSWYQQTPGQGLQFLFEYFSETQRNKGNFPGRFSGRQFSNSRSEMNVSTLELGDSALYLCASSLAGDSKQYFGAGTRLSVL.

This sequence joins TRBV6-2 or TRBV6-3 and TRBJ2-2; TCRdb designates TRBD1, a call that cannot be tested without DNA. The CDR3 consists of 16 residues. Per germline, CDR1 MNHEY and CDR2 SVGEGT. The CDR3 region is CASSYSIGGLIGELFF.

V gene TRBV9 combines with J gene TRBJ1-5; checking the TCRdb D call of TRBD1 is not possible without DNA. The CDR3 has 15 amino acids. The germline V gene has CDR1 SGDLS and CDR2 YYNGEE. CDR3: CASSTGQGGDQPQHF. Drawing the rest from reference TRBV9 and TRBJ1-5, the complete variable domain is DSGVTQTPKHLITATGQRVTLRCSPRSGDLSVYWYQQSLDQGLQFLIQYYNGEERAKGNILERFSAQQFPDLHSELNLSSLELGDSALYFCASSTGQGGDQPQHFGDGTRLSIL.

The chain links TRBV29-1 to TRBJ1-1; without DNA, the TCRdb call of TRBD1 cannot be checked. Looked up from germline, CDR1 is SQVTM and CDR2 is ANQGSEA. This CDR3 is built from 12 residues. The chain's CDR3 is CSVYRGNTEAFF. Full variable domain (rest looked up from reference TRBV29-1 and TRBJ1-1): SAVISQKPSRDICQRGTSLTIQCQVDSQVTMMFWYRQQPGQSLTLIATANQGSEATYESGFVIDKFPISRPNLTFSTLTVSNMSPEDSSIYLCSVYRGNTEAFFGQGTRLTVV.

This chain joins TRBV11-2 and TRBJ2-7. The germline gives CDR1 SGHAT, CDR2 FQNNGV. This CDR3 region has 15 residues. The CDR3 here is CASSLGPAEHYEQYF.

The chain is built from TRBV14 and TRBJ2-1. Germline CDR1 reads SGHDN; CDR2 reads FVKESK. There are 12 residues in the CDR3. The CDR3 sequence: CASSQEDPRLFF.

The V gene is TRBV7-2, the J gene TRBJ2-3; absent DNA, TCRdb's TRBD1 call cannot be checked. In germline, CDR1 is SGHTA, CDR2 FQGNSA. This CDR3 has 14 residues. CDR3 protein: CASSSTGSRDTQYF. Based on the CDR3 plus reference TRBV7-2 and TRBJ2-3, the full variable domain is GAGVSQSPSNKVTEKGKDVELRCDPISGHTALYWYRQSLGQGLEFLIYFQGNSAPDKSGLPSDRFSAERTGGSVSTLTIQRTQQEDSAVYLCASSSTGSRDTQYFGPGTRLTVL.

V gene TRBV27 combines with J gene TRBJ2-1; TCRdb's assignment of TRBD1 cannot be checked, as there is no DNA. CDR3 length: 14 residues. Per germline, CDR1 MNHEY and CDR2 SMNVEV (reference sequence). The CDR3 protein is CASSVDRGHNEQFF.

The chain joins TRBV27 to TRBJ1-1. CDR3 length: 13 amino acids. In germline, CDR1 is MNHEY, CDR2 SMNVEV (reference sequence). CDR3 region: CASSLSSSTEAFF.

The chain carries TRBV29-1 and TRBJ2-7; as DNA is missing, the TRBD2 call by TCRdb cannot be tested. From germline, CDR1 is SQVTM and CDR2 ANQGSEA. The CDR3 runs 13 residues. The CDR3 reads CSVVWTSAGEQYF.

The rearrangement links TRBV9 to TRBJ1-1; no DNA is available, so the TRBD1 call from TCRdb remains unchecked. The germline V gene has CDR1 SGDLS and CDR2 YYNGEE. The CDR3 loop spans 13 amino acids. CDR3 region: CASSRQASTEAFF.

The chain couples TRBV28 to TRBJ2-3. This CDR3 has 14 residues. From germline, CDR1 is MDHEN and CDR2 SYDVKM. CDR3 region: CASSFRASTDTQYF.

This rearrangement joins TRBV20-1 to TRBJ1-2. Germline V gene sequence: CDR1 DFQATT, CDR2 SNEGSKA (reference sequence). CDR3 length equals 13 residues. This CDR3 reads CSANQQINYGYTF.

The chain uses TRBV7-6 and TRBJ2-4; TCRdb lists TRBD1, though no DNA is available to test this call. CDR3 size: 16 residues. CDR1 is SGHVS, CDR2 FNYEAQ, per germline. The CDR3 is CASSSGQGPLVDIQYF.

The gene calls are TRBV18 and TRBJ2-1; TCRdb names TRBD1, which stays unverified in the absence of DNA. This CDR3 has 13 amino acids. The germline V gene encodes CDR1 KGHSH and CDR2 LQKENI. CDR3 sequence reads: CASSPDPGGRGFF.

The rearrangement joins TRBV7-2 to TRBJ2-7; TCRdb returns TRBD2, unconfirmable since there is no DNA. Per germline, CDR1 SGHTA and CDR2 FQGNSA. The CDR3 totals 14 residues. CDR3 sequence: CASSYPGLAYEQYF.

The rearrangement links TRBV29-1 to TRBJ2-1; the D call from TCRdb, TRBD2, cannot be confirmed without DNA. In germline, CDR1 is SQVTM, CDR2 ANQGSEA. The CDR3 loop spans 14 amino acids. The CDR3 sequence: CSSPVASGINEQFF.

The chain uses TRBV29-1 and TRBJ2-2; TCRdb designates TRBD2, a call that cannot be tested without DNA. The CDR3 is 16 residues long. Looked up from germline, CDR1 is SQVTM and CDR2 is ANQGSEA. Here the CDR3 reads CSVDGGAGRDTGELFF.

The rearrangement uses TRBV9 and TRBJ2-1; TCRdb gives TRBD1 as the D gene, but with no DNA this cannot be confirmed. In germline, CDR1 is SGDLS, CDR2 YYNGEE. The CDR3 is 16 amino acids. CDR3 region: CASSASGGPSYNEQFF.

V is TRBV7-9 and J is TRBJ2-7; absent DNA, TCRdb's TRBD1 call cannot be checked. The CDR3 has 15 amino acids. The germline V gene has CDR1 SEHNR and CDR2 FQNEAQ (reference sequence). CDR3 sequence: CASSSSGQGGGEQYF.